This T cell receptor beta chain was sequenced during a study of human T cells and chemical hapten exposure. Overall study: 2% DPC applied to a roughly 2 cm by roughly 2 cm arm area sensitized donors. Small discrepancies in pooled library volume mainly accounted for the varying TCR yields per sample. The study's findings and limits: A positive correlation with patch test score was shown by PT1 expanded TCR counts.

This clonotype was counted ten times or more. As yet, its antigen is unknown. Time point specified: pre-sensitization, week 0. Treatment meaning: therapeutic diphenylcyclopropenone sensitization with weekly scalp DPC. Total RNA extraction was carried out from unfractionated whole blood. TCRdb reprocessed the RACE reads via MiXCR and lists one record per CDR3 protein. The sample has approximately 320,000 distinct CDR3 sequences, around 5% seen once. Germline CDR1 and CDR2: SGHRS and YFSETQ. This CDR3 region has 15 residues. Trimming shortened V by 1 base and J by 5 bases, and 13 bases separated the two germline ends.

The chain recombines TRBV5-1 with TRBJ2-1, with unresolved D. The specimen comprised whole blood, sampled in connection with sensitization to the hapten diphenylcyclopropenone (DPC). This receptor was obtained from a woman between 18 and 30 years old with alopecia areata. Some clones in this sample may be carry-over from other donors' samples. The DNA for the CDR3 is TGCGCCAGCAGCTTGAATGGGCACTGGGACAATGAGCAGTTCTTC. Protein product: CASSLNGHWDNEQFF.